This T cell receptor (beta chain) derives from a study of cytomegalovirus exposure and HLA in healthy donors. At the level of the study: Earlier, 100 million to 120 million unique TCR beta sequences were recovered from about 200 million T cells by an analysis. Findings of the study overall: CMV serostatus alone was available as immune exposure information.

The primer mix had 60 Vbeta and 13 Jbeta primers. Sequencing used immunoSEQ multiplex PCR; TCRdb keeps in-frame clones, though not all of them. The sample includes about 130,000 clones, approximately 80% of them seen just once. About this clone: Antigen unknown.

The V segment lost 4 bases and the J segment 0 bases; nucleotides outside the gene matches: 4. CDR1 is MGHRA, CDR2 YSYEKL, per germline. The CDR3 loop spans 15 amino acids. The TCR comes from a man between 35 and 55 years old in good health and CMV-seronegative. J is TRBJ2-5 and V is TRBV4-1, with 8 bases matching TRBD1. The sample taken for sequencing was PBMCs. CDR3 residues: CASSRMTGDQETQYF. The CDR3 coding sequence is TGCGCCAGCAGCCGCATGACAGGGGACCAAGAGACCCAGTACTTC.